A selection of T cell receptor beta chains follows, all from one sample in a study of OX40 agonist ivuxolimab in advanced cancers. Some clones are missing from TCRdb's copy, which holds only in-frame ones; the method was immunoSEQ multiplex PCR. The sample carries tens of thousands of clones, roughly 87% recorded once. The source was CD4+ or CD8+ T cells sorted from blood, collected in a trial of the OX40 agonist ivuxolimab. All receptors derive from an adult with an advanced solid tumor such as melanoma, head and neck, liver or kidney cancer. Both conserved end residues are part of each CDR3. D genes are given only for firm matches. The size entry is marked missing in some rows and otherwise reads once, few, many or a size class.

v_call	j_call	clone_size	d_call	cdr3_nt	cdr3_aa
TRBV28	TRBJ1-1	NA	NA	TGTGCCAGCAGTTTATCCGTGAACACTGAAGCTTTCTTT	CASSLSVNTEAFF
TRBV6-1	TRBJ2-7	NA	NA	TGTGCCAGCACCGAGGGGGGATTGGGCGAGCAGTACTTC	CASTEGGLGEQYF
TRBV9	TRBJ1-2	NA	TRBD1	TGTGCCAGCAGCGGGGGTACAGGGGGTTTGGGCTATGGCTACACCTTC	CASSGGTGGLGYGYTF
TRBV5-8	TRBJ1-5	medium-sized	NA	TGTGCCAGCATCGCAGGGCTTCAGCCCCAGCATTTT	CASIAGLQPQHF
TRBV5-4	TRBJ1-1	NA	TRBD1	TGTGCCAGCAGGAGTAGGGGGCGGGAGGGAGCTTTCTTT	CASRSRGREGAFF
TRBV14	TRBJ2-7	NA	TRBD2	TGTGCCAGCAGCCAAGGCCGGGACAGGACTAGCGGAAGGGGTCGGGGGCAGTACTTC	CASSQGRDRTSGRGRGQYF
TRBV7-9	TRBJ1-1	NA	TRBD1	TGTGCCAGCAGCCCAACCAGGACAGGGGTCACTGAAGCTTTCTTT	CASSPTRTGVTEAFF
TRBV10-2	TRBJ2-7	NA	NA	TGCGCCAGCCTAGGGGGGTCCGAGCAGTACTTC	CASLGGSEQYF
TRBV6-5	TRBJ1-1	NA	NA	TGTGCCAGCAGTTACTCCCTCCGGCCAGGCACTGAAGCTTTCTTT	CASSYSLRPGTEAFF
TRBV9	TRBJ2-7	once	NA	TGTGCCAGCAGCGTAAACCCCTCGACAGGTCCGGGAGGCGTTGAGCAGTACTTC	CASSVNPSTGPGGVEQYF
TRBV15	TRBJ2-2	once	NA	TGTGCCACCGCTATCCCCTATAGCACCGGGGAGCTGTTTTTT	CATAIPYSTGELFF
TRBV27	TRBJ2-7	NA	NA	TGTGCCAGCAGTTTATTTTCATTGGACGAGCAGTACTTC	CASSLFSLDEQYF
TRBV28	TRBJ1-5	NA	NA	TGTGCCAGCTGTTTTTCTACATATCAGCCCCAGCATTTT	CASCFSTYQPQHF
TRBV4-3	TRBJ2-1	NA	TRBD2	TGCGCCAGCAGCCGGCAGCGGGAGACCTACAATGAGCAGTTCTTC	CASSRQRETYNEQFF
TRBV7-2	TRBJ1-1	medium-sized	NA	TGTGCCAGCAGCTTAGTCGTAACCAACACTGAAGCTTTCTTT	CASSLVVTNTEAFF
TRBV27	TRBJ1-2	NA	NA	TGTGCCAGCAGTCCCATTGGTTTGGTCTATGGCTACACCTTC	CASSPIGLVYGYTF
TRBV6-6	TRBJ1-2	NA	NA	TGTGCCAGCAGTTACTTCTTCAGCAACTATGGCTACACCTTC	CASSYFFSNYGYTF
TRBV5-6	TRBJ1-2	NA	TRBD1	TGTGCCAGCAGCACCCGGACAGGGGAGGCATTTTTTTATGGCTACACCTTC	CASSTRTGEAFFYGYTF
TRBV28	TRBJ1-5	NA	NA	TGTGCCAGCAGTTTAGACGGTCAAAGGCAGCCCCAGCATTTT	CASSLDGQRQPQHF
TRBV27	TRBJ1-4	NA	TRBD1	TGTGCCAGCAGTTTAACAACAGGGGGCGTCGCTAATGAAAAACTGTTTTTT	CASSLTTGGVANEKLFF
TRBV28	TRBJ2-5	NA	TRBD2	TGTGCCAGCAGTTCCCCGCCTAGCGGGAATCAAGAGACCCAGTACTTC	CASSSPPSGNQETQYF
TRBV27	TRBJ2-7	NA	TRBD2	TGTGCCAGCACCCGAGTGGCTAGCGGAGGCGGGGAGCAGTACTTC	CASTRVASGGGEQYF
TRBV7-6	TRBJ2-5	once	NA	TGTGCCAGCAGCTTAGCGCTTGAGGTACTTAAGGCCCAGTACTTC	CASSLALEVLKAQYF
TRBV29-1	TRBJ1-2	once	NA	TGCAGCGTTGGGCTTGAAGATAGAGATACTAACTATGGCTACACCTTC	CSVGLEDRDTNYGYTF
TRBV28	TRBJ1-2	NA	NA	TGTGCCAGCAGTTTCCGGGATGCTAACTATGGCTACACCTTC	CASSFRDANYGYTF
TRBV30	TRBJ1-2	NA	NA	TGTGCCTGGAGTGTAACGGGGGTGATTTACTATGGCTACACCTTC	CAWSVTGVIYYGYTF
TRBV19	TRBJ1-1	NA	NA	TGTGCCAGTAGTATAGGTTCGGGAAACACTGAAGCTTTCTTT	CASSIGSGNTEAFF
TRBV19	TRBJ2-2	once	NA	TGTGCCAGTACCACTCTTCCCGGGGAGCTGTTTTTT	CASTTLPGELFF
TRBV19	TRBJ2-2	few	NA	TGTGCCAGTAGTTCTACTAGCCCCGGGGAGCTGTTTTTT	CASSSTSPGELFF
TRBV2	TRBJ1-2	NA	NA	TGTGCCAGCATCACAGTCTATGGCTACACCTTC	CASITVYGYTF